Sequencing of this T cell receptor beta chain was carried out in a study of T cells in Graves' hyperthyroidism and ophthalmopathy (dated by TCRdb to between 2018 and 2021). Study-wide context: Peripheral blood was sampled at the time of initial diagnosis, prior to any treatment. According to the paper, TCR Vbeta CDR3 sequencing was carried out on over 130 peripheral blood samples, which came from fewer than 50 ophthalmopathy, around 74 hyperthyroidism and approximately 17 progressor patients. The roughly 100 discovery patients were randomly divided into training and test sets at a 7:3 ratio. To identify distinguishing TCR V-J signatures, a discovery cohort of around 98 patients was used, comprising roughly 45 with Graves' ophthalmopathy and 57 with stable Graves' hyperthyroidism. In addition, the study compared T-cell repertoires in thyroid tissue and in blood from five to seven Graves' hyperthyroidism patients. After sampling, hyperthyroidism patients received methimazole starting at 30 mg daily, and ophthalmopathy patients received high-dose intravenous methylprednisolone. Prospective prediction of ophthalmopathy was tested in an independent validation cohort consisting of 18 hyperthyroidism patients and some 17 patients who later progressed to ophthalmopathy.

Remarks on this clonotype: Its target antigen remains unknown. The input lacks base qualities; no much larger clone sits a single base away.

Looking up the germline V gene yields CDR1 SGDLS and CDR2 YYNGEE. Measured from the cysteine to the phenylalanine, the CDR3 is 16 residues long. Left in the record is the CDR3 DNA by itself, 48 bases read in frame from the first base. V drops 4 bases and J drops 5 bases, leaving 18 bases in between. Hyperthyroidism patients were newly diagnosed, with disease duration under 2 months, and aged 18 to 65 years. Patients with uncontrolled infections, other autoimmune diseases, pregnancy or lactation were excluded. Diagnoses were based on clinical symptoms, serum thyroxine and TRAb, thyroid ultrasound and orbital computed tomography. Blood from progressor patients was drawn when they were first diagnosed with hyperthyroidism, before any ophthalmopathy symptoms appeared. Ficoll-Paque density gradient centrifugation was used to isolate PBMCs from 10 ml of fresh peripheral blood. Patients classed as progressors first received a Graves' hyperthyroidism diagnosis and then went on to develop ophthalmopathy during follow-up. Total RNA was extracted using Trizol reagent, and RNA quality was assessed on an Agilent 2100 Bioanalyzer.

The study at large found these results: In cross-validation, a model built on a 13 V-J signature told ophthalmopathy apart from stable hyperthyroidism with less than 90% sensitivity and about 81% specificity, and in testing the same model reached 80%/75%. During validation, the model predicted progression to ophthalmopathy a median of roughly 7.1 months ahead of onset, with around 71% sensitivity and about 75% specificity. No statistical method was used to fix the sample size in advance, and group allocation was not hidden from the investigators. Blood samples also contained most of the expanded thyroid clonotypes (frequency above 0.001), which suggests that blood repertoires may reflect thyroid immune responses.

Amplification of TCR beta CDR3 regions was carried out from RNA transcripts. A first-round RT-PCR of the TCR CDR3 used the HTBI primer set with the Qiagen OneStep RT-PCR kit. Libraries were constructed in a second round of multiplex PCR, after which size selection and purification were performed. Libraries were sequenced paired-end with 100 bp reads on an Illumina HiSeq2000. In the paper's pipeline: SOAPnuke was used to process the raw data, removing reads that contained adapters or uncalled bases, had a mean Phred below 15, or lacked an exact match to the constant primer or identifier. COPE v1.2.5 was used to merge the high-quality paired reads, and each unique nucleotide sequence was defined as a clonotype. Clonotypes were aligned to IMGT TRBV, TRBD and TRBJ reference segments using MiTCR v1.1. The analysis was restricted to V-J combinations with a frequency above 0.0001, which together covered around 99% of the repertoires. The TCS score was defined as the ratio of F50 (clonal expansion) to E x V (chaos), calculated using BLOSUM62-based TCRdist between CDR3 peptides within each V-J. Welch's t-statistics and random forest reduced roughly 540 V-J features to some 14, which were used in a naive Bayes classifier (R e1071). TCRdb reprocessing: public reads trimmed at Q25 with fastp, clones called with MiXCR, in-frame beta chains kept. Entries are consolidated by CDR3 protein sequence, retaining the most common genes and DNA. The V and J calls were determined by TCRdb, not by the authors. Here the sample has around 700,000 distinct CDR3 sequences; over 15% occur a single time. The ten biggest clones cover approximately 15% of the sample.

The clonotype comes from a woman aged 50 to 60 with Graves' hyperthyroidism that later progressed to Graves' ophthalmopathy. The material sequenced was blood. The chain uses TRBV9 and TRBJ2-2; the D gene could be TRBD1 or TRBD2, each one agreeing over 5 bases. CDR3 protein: CASSPRPAGRTGELFF. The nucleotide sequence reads TGTGCCAGCAGCCCCCGCCCGGCAGGGAGAACCGGGGAGCTGTTTTTT.